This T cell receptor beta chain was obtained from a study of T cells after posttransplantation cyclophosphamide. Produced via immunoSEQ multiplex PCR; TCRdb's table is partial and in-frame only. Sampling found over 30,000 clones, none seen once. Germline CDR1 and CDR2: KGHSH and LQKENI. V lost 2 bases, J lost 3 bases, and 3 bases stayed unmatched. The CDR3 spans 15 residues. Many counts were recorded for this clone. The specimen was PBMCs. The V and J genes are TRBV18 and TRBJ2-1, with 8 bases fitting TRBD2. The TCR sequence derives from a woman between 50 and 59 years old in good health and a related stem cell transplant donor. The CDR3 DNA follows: TGTGCCAGCTCACCATCCGGGACTAGCTACAATGAGCAGTTCTTC. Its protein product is CASSPSGTSYNEQFF.